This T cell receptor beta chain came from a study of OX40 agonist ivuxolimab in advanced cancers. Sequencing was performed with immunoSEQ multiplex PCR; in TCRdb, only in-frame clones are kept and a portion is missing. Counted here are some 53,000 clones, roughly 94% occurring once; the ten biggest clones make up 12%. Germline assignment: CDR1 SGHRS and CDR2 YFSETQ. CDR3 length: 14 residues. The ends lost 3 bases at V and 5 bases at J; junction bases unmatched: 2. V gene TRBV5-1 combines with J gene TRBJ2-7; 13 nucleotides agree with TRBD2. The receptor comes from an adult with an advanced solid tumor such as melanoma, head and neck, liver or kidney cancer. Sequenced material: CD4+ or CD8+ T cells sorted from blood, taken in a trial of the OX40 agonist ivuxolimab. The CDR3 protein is CASSWGTSGNEQYF. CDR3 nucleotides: TGCGCCAGCAGCTGGGGGACTAGCGGGAACGAGCAGTACTTC.